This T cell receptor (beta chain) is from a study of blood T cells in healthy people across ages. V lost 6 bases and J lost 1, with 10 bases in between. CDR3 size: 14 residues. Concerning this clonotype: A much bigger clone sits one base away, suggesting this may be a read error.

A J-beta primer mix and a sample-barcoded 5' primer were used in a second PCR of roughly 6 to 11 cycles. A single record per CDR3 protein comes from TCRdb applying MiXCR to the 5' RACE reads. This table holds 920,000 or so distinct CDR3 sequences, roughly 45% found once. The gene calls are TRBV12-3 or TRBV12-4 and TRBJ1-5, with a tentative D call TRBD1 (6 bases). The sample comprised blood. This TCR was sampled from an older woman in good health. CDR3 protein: CASSHTGSNQPQHF. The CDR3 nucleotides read TGTGCCAGCAGCCATACAGGGAGCAATCAGCCCCAGCATTTT.